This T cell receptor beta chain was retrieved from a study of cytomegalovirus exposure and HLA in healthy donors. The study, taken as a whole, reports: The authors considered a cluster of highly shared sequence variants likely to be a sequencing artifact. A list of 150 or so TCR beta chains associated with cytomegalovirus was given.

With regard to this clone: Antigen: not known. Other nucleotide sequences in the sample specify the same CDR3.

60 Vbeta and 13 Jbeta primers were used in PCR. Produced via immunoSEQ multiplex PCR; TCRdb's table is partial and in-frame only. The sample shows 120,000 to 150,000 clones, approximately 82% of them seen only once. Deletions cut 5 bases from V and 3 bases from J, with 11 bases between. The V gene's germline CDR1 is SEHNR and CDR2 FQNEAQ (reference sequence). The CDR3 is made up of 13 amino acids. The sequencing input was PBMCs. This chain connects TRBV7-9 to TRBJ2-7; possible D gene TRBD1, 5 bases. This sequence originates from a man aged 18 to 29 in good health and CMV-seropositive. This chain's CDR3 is CASSPLDSYEQYF. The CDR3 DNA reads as TGTGCCAGCAGCCCTTTAGACAGCTACGAGCAGTACTTC.